What follows are 18 T cell receptor beta chains derived from one specimen sequenced in a study of CD8 T cells in Susac syndrome. About 0.5 to 1 ug RNA was reverse transcribed with random hexamers. In TCRdb, the immunoSEQ multiplex PCR reads were re-called with MiXCR into one record per CDR3 protein. The repertoire includes 400,000 to 550,000 distinct CDR3 sequences, approximately 85% of them detected once, and under 0.15% sits in the top ten. The specimen sequenced was CD8+ T cells from PBMCs. The origin of the receptors is a human donor with multiple sclerosis.

The CDR3 loop reads CSAISNEKLFF. CDR3 nucleotides: TGCAGTGCCATTAGTAATGAAAAACTGTTTTTT. The genes are TRBV20-1 and TRBJ1-4; D ambiguous. The V end lost 6 bases, the J end lost 4 bases, and 6 bases lay between the germline ends. CDR1 is DFQATT and CDR2 is SNEGSKA in the germline V gene (reference sequence). The length of the CDR3 is 11 residues.

This clonotype was observed a single time. This chain uses TRBV15 with TRBJ2-3; D remains unclear. Germline lookup yields CDR1 LNHNV and CDR2 YYDKDF (reference sequence). The CDR3 consists of 14 residues. The V end lost 8 bases, the J end lost 0 bases, and 12 bases lay between the germline ends. CDR3 loop: CATCYASSTDTQYF. The CDR3 coding sequence is TGTGCCACCTGTTACGCCAGTAGCACAGATACGCAGTATTTT.

The J gene is TRBJ2-7, the V gene TRBV4-1, with D hard to call. This CDR3 has 15 amino acids. The V gene's germline CDR1 is MGHRA and CDR2 YSYEKL. The V end was cut by 3 bases, the J end by 3 bases, with 15 bases between. CDR3: CASSQVRVKIYEQYF. The CDR3 coding sequence is TGCGCCAGCAGCCAGGTCCGGGTAAAGATCTACGAGCAGTACTTC.

The chain couples TRBV29-1 to TRBJ2-5; no reliable D call. The CDR3 is 15 amino acids. CDR1 and CDR2 from the germline V gene are SQVTM and ANQGSEA. Trimming pared 7 bases from V and 2 bases from J, leaving 20 bases between. The DNA of the CDR3 is TGCAGCGCGGAAGGTGGGGTATTCGGGCAAGAGACCCAGTACTTC. Its translation: CSAEGGVFGQETQYF.

This clonotype was recorded once. CDR3 DNA sequence: TGTGCCTTTCAGACCCGGGACAGGGTGTACGAGCAGTACTTC. Translated, it gives CAFQTRDRVYEQYF. The chain combines TRBV30 with TRBJ2-7; 9 bases line up with TRBD1. The CDR3 runs to 14 residues. The V gene's germline CDR1 is GTSNPN and CDR2 SVGIG (reference sequence). Trimming cost V 7 bases and J 4 bases; bases outside gene matches: 11.

The chain links TRBV6-4 to TRBJ2-2; 9 nucleotides agree with TRBD1. CDR1 and CDR2 (germline): MRHNA, SNTAGT. After removal of 4 bases from V and 3 bases from J, the junction contained 0 bases not matched to a gene. The length of the CDR3 is 14 residues. CDR3 residues: CASSGDRDTGELFF. The CDR3 nucleotides read TGTGCCAGCAGTGGGGACAGGGACACCGGGGAGCTGTTTTTT.

The chain is built from TRBV28 and TRBJ2-2; D not certain. The CDR3 extends over 15 amino acids. With 7 bases removed from V and 0 bases from J, the gap between germline ends came to 12 bases. Germline V gene sequence: CDR1 MDHEN, CDR2 SYDVKM. The chain's CDR3 is CASTEEPANTGELFF. For the CDR3, the DNA is TGTGCCAGCACCGAGGAGCCAGCGAACACCGGGGAGCTGTTTTTT.

This rearrangement joins TRBV27 to TRBJ1-1; 7 bases align to TRBD1. Germline trimming cut 5 bases from V and 4 bases from J; bases unmatched to any gene: 7. The CDR3 runs 14 residues. CDR1 is MNHEY, CDR2 SMNVEV, per germline (reference sequence). The CDR3 sequence: CASSETGFGTEAFF. The DNA of the CDR3 is TGTGCCAGCAGTGAGACAGGGTTTGGCACTGAAGCTTTCTTT.

The V call is TRBV5-5, the J call TRBJ2-5; D tentatively fits TRBD1 or TRBD2 (5 bases each). V gave up 7 bases and J gave up 6 bases, with 19 bases separating them. The CDR3 covers 14 residues. Germline CDR1 SGHKS, CDR2 YYEKEE (reference sequence). The CDR3 nucleotides read TGTGCCAGCCTCCTGGGACCTTCAGAGAAGACCCAGTACTTC. It encodes CASLLGPSEKTQYF.

The gene calls are TRBV9 and TRBJ2-7; D gene ambiguous. V lost 5 bases, J lost 3 bases, and 12 bases lay in between. Germline-derived CDR1 and CDR2 are SGDLS and YYNGEE. The CDR3 loop spans 13 amino acids. CDR3 coding DNA: TGTGCCAGCAGTTCAAGAGACGGCTACGAGCAGTACTTC. This translates into CASSSRDGYEQYF.

This CDR3 is CASSLATQGGTEAFF. The CDR3 nucleotides read TGTGCCAGCAGCTTAGCGACCCAGGGAGGGACTGAAGCTTTCTTT. This rearrangement joins TRBV7-9 to TRBJ1-1, with D possibly being TRBD1 (5 bases). V shed 0 bases and J shed 5 bases, with 13 bases lying between them. The CDR3 runs 15 residues. The germline CDR1 and CDR2 sequences are SEHNR and FQNEAQ (reference sequence).

The J gene is TRBJ1-5, the V gene TRBV4-1, with 7 bases lining up with TRBD1. The CDR3 extends over 16 amino acids. Germline values: CDR1 MGHRA, CDR2 YSYEKL. J was trimmed by 2 bases and V by 6 bases; bases with no gene match: 10. The CDR3 DNA is TGCGCCAGCAGGTTAGAGGGGGCAGGTCGCAATCAGCCCCAGCATTTT. This encodes CASRLEGAGRNQPQHF.

The CDR3 loop is CASSLGLRGTAEDYGYTF. CDR3 DNA sequence: TGTGCCAGCAGTTTAGGTTTAAGGGGGACGGCCGAGGACTATGGCTACACCTTC. This chain uses TRBV12-3 or TRBV12-4 with TRBJ1-2; possible D gene TRBD1, 6 bases. CDR3 length: 18 residues. V was cut by 1 base and J by 3 bases, with 21 bases left in between.

V usage is TRBV6-1 and J usage is TRBJ2-7; D may be TRBD1 (6 bases). The CDR3 is made up of 14 amino acids. Trimming shortened V by 8 bases and J by 1 base, and 15 bases separated the two germline ends. Germline lookup yields CDR1 MNHNS and CDR2 SASEGT. The CDR3 bases are TGTGCCAGCTTTGAGGGGGTTTGGTCCTACGAGCAGTACTTC. This translates into CASFEGVWSYEQYF.

The V and J genes are TRBV14 and TRBJ2-7; 7 nucleotides match TRBD1. Germline assignment: CDR1 SGHDN and CDR2 FVKESK. The V segment lost 8 bases and the J segment 4 bases; nucleotides outside the gene matches: 11. There are 14 residues in the CDR3. The DNA for the CDR3 is TGTGCCAGCTGCCCCGGTTCAGGGGGATACGAGCAGTACTTC. This translates into CASCPGSGGYEQYF.

The chain employs TRBV12-5 and TRBJ1-1; 8 nucleotides align to TRBD1. V trimming: 0 bases; J trimming: 0 bases; junction bases outside the gene matches: 6. Germline loops: CDR1 LGHNT, CDR2 FRNRAP. The CDR3 extends over 17 amino acids. The CDR3, as DNA: TGTGCTAGTGGTTTGGTCCTGACAGGGGCCTTGAACACTGAAGCTTTCTTT. Residues: CASGLVLTGALNTEAFF.

The chain recombines TRBV10-3 with TRBJ1-1; TRBD1 matches 7 bases. Germline trimming cut 5 bases from V and 4 bases from J; bases unmatched to any gene: 4. Germline CDR1 is ENHRY and CDR2 is SYGVKD. The CDR3 contains 13 residues. CDR3 sequence: CAISRQGSTEAFF. The CDR3 DNA reads as TGTGCCATCAGTCGACAGGGAAGCACTGAAGCTTTCTTT.

The chain has TRBV20-1 and TRBJ2-1; 10 bases line up with TRBD2. Germline assignment: CDR1 DFQATT and CDR2 SNEGSKA (reference sequence). The V gene end was trimmed by 3 bases and the J gene end by 8 bases; junction bases not matched to a gene: 13. This CDR3 comprises 16 residues. CDR3 in DNA: TGCAGTGCTAGCCCCATATTAGCGGGAGGAGGCGATGAGCAGTTCTTC. It codes for CSASPILAGGGDEQFF.